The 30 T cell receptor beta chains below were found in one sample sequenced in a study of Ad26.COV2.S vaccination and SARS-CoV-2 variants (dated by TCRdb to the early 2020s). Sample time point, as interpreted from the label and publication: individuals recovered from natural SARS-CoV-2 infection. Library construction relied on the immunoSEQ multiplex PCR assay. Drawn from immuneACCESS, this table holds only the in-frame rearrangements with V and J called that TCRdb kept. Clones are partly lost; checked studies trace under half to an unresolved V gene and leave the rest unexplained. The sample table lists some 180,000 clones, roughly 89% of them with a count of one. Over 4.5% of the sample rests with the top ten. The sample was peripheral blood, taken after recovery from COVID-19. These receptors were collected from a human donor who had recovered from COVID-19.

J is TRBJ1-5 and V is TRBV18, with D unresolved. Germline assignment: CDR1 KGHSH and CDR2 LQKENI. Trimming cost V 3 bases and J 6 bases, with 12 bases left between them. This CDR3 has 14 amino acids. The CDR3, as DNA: TGTGCCAGCTCACCGGCAAACACTTTTCAGCCCCAGCATTTT. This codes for CASSPANTFQPQHF.

In DNA, the CDR3 is TGTGCCAGCAAATCGGAATATTACAATGAGCAGTTCTTC. This translates into CASKSEYYNEQFF. The chain recombines TRBV5-8 with TRBJ2-1; unclear D gene. This CDR3 is built from 13 residues. Trimming removed 6 bases at V and 4 bases at J, with 11 bases between. Germline loops: CDR1 SGHTS, CDR2 YDEGEE.

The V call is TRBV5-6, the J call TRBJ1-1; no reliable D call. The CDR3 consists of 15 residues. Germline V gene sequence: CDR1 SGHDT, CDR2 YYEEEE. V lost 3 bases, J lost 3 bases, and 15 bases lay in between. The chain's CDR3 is CASSSFARPYTEAFF. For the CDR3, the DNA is TGTGCCAGCAGCTCCTTTGCCAGGCCTTACACTGAAGCTTTCTTT. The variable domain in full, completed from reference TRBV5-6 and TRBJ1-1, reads DAGVTQSPTHLIKTRGQQVTLRCSPKSGHDTVSWYQQALGQGPQFIFQYYEEEERQRGNFPDRFSGHQFPNYSSELNVNALLLGDSALYLCASSSFARPYTEAFFGQGTRLTVV.

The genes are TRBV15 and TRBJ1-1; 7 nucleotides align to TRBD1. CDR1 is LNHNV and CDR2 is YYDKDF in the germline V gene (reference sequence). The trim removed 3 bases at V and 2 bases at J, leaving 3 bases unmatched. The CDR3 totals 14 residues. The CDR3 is CATSSRQGNTEAFF. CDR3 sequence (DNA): TGTGCCACCAGCAGCCGACAGGGCAACACTGAAGCTTTCTTT.

CDR3 coding DNA: TGCGCCAGCAGCGATTCTACAGGGTCGGGGGATACGCAGTATTTT. As protein: CASSDSTGSGDTQYF. The chain has TRBV4-1 and TRBJ2-3, with a possible D match to TRBD1 (6 bases). The CDR3 covers 15 residues. V was pared by 5 bases and J by 6 bases, with 18 bases between. In germline, CDR1 is MGHRA, CDR2 YSYEKL.

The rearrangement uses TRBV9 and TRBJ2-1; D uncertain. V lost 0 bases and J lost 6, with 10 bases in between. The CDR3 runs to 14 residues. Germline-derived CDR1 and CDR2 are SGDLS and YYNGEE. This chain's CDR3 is CASSVDGHFNEQFF. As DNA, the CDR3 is TGTGCCAGCAGCGTAGATGGTCACTTCAATGAGCAGTTCTTC.

The CDR3 DNA reads as TGTGCCAGCAGTCCGGACAGGGGGGGGAACACTGAAGCTTTCTTT. It is translated as CASSPDRGGNTEAFF. The chain is built from TRBV2 and TRBJ1-1; 10 positions match TRBD1. Germline V gives CDR1 SNHLY, CDR2 FYNNEI. J lost 1 base, V lost 5 bases, and 4 bases had no gene match. This CDR3 has 15 amino acids.

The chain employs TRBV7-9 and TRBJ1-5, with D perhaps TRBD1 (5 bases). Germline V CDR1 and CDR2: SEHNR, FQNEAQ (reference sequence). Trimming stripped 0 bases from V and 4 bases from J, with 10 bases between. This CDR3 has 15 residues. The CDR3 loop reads CASSLAGEGNQPQHF. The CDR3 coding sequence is TGTGCCAGCAGCTTAGCAGGGGAGGGTAATCAGCCCCAGCATTTT. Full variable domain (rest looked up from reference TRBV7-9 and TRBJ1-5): DTGVSQNPRHKITKRGQNVTFRCDPISEHNRLYWYRQTLGQGPEFLTYFQNEAQLEKSRLLSDRFSAERPKGSFSTLEIQRTEQGDSAMYLCASSLAGEGNQPQHFGDGTRLSIL.

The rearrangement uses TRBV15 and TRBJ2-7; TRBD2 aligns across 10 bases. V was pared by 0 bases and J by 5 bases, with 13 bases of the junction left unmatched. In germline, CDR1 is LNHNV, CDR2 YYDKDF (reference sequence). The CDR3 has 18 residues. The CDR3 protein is CATSRDRRGLAGVHEQYF. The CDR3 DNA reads TGTGCCACCAGCAGAGATCGCCGCGGGCTAGCGGGAGTCCACGAGCAGTACTTC.

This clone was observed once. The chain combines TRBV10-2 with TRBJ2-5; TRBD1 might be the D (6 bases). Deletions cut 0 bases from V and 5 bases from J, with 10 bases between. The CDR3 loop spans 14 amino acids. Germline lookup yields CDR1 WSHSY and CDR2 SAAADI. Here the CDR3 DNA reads TGCGCCAGCAGTGAGTCGAACAGGGAGGAGACCCAGTACTTC. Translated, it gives CASSESNREETQYF.

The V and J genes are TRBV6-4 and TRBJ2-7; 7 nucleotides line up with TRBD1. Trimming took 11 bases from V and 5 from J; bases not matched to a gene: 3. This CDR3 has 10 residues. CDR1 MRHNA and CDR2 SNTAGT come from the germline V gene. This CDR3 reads CARDRDEQYF. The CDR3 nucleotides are TGTGCCCGAGACAGGGACGAGCAGTACTTC.

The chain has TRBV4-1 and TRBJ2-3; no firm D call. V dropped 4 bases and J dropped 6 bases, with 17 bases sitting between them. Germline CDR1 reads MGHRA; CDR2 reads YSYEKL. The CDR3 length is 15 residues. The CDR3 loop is CASSRNRVSPDTQYF. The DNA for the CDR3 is TGCGCCAGCAGCCGTAACCGGGTTTCCCCGGATACGCAGTATTTT.

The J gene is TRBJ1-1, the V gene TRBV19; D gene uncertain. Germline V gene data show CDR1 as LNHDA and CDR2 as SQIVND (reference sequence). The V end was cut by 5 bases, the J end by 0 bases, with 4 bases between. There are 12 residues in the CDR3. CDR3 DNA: TGTGCCAGTAGTCGGGTGAACACTGAAGCTTTCTTT. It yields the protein CASSRVNTEAFF.

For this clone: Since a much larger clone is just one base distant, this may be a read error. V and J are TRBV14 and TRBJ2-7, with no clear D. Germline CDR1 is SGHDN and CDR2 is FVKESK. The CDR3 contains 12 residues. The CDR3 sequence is CTSSQSSYEQYF. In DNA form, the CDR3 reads TGTACCAGCAGCCAAAGCTCCTACGAGCAGTACTTC.

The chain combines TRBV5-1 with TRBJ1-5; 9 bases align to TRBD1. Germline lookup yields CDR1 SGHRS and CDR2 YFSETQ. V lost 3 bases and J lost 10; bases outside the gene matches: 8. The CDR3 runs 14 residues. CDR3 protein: CASSYGPGQGPQHF. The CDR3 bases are TGCGCCAGCAGCTACGGACCGGGACAGGGTCCCCAGCATTTT.

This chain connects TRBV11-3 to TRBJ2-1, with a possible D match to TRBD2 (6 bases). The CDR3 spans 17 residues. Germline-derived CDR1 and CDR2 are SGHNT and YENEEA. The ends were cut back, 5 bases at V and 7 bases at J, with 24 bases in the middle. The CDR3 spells CASSHRTGYGSRNEQFF. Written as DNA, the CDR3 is TGTGCCAGCAGCCATCGGACGGGGTACGGGAGTCGAAATGAGCAGTTCTTC.

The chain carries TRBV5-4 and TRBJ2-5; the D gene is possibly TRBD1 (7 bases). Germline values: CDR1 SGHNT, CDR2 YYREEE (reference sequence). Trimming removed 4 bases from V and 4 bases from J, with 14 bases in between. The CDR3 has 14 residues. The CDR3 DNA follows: TGTGCCAGCAGCACCGACAGGGAGGCAGAGACCCAGTACTTC. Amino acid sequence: CASSTDREAETQYF.

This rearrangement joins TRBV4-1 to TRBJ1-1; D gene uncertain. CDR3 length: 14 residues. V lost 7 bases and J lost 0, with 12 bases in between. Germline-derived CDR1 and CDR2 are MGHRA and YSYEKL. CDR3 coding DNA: TGCGCCAGCAAATACGGGTTAATGAACACTGAAGCTTTCTTT. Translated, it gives CASKYGLMNTEAFF.

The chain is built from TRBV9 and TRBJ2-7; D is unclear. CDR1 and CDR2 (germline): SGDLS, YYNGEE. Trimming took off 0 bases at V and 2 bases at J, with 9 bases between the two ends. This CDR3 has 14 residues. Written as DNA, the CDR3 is TGTGCCAGCAGCGTAGGATCAGGTCCCTACGAGCAGTACTTC. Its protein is CASSVGSGPYEQYF.

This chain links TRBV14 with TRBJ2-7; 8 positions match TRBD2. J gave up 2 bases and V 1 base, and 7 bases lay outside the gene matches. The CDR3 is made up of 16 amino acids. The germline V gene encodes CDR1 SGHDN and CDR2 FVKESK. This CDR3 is CASSQGLPGLAYEQYF. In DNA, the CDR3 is TGTGCCAGCAGCCAAGGTCTACCGGGACTAGCCTACGAGCAGTACTTC.

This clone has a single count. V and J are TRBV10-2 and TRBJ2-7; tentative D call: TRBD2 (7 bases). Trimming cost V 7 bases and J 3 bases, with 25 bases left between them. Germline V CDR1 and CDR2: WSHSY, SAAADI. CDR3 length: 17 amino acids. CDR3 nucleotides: TGCGCCAGCACTGGAACTCTAGGAGGGAGGGGGGGCTACGAGCAGTACTTC. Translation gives CASTGTLGGRGGYEQYF.

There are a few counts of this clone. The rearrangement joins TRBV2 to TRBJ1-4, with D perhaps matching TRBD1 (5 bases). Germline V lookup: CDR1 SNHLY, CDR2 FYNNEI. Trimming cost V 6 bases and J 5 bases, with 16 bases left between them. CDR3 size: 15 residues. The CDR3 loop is CASSATALGNEKLFF. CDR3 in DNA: TGTGCCAGCAGCGCGACAGCTCTTGGGAATGAAAAACTGTTTTTT.

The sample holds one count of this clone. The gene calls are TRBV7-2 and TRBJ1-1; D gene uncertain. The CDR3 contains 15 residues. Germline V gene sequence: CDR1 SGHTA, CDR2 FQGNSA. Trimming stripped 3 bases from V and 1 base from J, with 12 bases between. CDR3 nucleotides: TGTGCCAGCAGCTTCCTTGGGCAGCAGAACACTGAAGCTTTCTTT. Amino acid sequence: CASSFLGQQNTEAFF.

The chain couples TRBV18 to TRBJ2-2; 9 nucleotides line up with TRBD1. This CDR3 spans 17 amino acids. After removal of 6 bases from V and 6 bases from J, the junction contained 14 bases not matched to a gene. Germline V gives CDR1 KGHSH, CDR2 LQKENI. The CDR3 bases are TGTGCCAGCTCCCCCTTCGTTACAGGGGGCGCCGCCGGGGAGCTGTTTTTT. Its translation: CASSPFVTGGAAGELFF.

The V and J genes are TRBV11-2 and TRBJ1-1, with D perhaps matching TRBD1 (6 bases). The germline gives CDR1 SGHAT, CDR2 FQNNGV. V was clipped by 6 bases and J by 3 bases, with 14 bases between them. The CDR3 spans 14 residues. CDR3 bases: TGTGCCAGCAGGCAAATTTCAGGGGACACTGAAGCTTTCTTT. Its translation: CASRQISGDTEAFF. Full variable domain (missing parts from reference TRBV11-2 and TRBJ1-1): EAGVAQSPRYKIIEKRQSVAFWCNPISGHATLYWYQQILGQGPKLLIQFQNNGVVDDSQLPKDRFSAERLKGVDSTLKIQPAKLEDSAVYLCASRQISGDTEAFFGQGTRLTVV.

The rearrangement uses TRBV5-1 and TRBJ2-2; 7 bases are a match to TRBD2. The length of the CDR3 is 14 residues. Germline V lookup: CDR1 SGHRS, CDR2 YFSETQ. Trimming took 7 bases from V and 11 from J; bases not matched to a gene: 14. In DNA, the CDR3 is TGCGCCAGCGGCCTTCTAGCGGCGTCCGTCGAGCTGTTTTTT. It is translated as CASGLLAASVELFF.

Here the CDR3 reads CASSFAGDNNEQFF. In DNA, the CDR3 is TGCGCCAGCAGTTTTGCGGGGGATAACAATGAGCAGTTCTTC. The chain recombines TRBV4-1 with TRBJ2-1; 7 bases align to TRBD2. Germline CDR1 and CDR2: MGHRA and YSYEKL. This CDR3 is built from 14 residues. V was pared by 6 bases and J by 5 bases, with 7 bases of the junction left unmatched.

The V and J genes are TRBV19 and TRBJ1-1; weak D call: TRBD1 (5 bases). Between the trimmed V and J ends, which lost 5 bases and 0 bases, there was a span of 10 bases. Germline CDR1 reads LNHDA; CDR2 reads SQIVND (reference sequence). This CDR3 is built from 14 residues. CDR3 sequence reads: CASSWGNMNTEAFF. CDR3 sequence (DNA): TGTGCCAGTAGTTGGGGCAACATGAACACTGAAGCTTTCTTT.

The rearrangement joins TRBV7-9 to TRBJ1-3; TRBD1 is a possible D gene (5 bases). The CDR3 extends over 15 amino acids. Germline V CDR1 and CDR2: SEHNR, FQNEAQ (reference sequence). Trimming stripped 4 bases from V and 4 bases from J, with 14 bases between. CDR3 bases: TGTGCCAGCAGCTCTTATCAGGGACGAGGAAACACCATATATTTT. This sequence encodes CASSSYQGRGNTIYF.

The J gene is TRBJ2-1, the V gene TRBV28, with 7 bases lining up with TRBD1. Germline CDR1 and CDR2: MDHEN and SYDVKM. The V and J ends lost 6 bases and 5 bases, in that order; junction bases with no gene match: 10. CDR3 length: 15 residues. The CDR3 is CASSSTGAGNNEQFF. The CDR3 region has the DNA TGTGCCAGCAGCTCCACAGGGGCGGGTAACAATGAGCAGTTCTTC. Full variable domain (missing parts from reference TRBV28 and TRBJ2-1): DVKVTQSSRYLVKRTGEKVFLECVQDMDHENMFWYRQDPGLGLRLIYFSYDVKMKEKGDIPEGYSVSREKKERFSLILESASTNQTSMYLCASSSTGAGNNEQFFGPGTRLTVL.